Shown below are 32 T cell receptor beta chains from a single sample sequenced in a study of OX40 agonist ivuxolimab in advanced cancers. Data came from immunoSEQ multiplex PCR; TCRdb stores just in-frame clones and leaves some out. The sample contains roughly 50,000 clones, around 90% of which appear only once. The sequencing used CD4+ or CD8+ T cells sorted from blood, collected in a trial of the OX40 agonist ivuxolimab. The receptors originated from an adult with an advanced solid tumor such as melanoma, head and neck, liver or kidney cancer.

This sequence joins TRBV2 and TRBJ2-3; 11 nucleotides agree with TRBD2. The J segment lost 2 bases and the V segment lost 1 base, leaving 8 bases of the junction unmatched. CDR3 size: 18 residues. Germline V gene data show CDR1 as SNHLY and CDR2 as FYNNEI. The DNA for the CDR3 is TGTGCCAGCAGTGAAGTGCTAGCGGGAGGACAGTACACAGATACGCAGTATTTT. This codes for CASSEVLAGGQYTDTQYF.

The chain combines TRBV7-6 with TRBJ2-5; D is unresolved. The CDR3 runs 17 residues. The V end was cut by 1 base, the J end by 5 bases, with 20 bases between. Germline loops: CDR1 SGHVS, CDR2 FNYEAQ. CDR3 residues: CASSLVSDHIGYETQYF. In nucleotides, the CDR3 is TGTGCCAGCAGCTTAGTGAGTGACCACATAGGATATGAGACCCAGTACTTC.

This chain joins TRBV5-1 and TRBJ2-7; 10 bases match TRBD2. Germline CDR1 is SGHRS and CDR2 is YFSETQ. With 0 bases clipped from V and 10 bases from J, the junction kept 4 bases outside the gene matches. The CDR3 totals 13 residues. CDR3 loop: CASSLGLAGDQYV. CDR3 nucleotides: TGCGCCAGCAGCTTGGGGCTAGCGGGGGATCAGTACGTC.

The gene calls are TRBV19 and TRBJ1-2, with D possibly TRBD1 on 6 matching bases. Germline lookup yields CDR1 LNHDA and CDR2 SQIVND (reference sequence). V was clipped by 5 bases and J by 8 bases, with 12 bases between them. The CDR3 contains 12 residues. The CDR3 sequence: CASSLGQEGYTF. In DNA form, the CDR3 reads TGTGCCAGTAGTTTGGGACAAGAGGGCTACACCTTC.

The genes are TRBV4-3 and TRBJ2-3; D may be TRBD2 (6 bases). Trimming cost V 4 bases and J 2 bases, with 10 bases left between them. Germline loops: CDR1 LGHNA, CDR2 YSLEER. This CDR3 has 14 amino acids. The CDR3 nucleotides read TGCGCCAGCAGCCTGAGGGAGGCCACAGATACGCAGTATTTT. Translating it yields CASSLREATDTQYF.

This clone came up once. Here the CDR3 reads CASSQDGGENEQFF. The CDR3 region has the DNA TGCGCCAGCAGCCAAGATGGCGGGGAAAATGAGCAGTTCTTC. The chain joins TRBV4-3 to TRBJ2-1, with D possibly being TRBD2 (6 bases). Trimming stripped 0 bases from V and 7 bases from J, with 10 bases between. This CDR3 contains 14 residues. The germline gives CDR1 LGHNA, CDR2 YSLEER.

The V and J genes are TRBV7-6 and TRBJ2-1, with TRBD2 as a possible D gene (6 bases). CDR3 length: 15 amino acids. Germline-derived CDR1 and CDR2 are SGHVS and FNYEAQ. The V end was cut by 1 base, the J end by 7 bases, with 14 bases between. The DNA for the CDR3 is TGTGCCAGCAGCTTAGACGGGAGCGGTGGAAATGAGCAGTTCTTC. Residues: CASSLDGSGGNEQFF.

This clone was seen only once. This rearrangement joins TRBV29-1 to TRBJ2-2, with D unclear. The CDR3 has 13 residues. Germline V gene data show CDR1 as SQVTM and CDR2 as ANQGSEA. The ends were cut back, 4 bases at V and 0 bases at J, with 6 bases in the middle. The CDR3 protein is CSVVRSNTGELFF. The CDR3 nucleotides are TGCAGCGTTGTGCGGTCGAACACCGGGGAGCTGTTTTTT.

This chain's CDR3 is CASSQEVGRRGEKLFF. The CDR3 DNA reads as TGCGCCAGCAGCCAAGAAGTGGGACGGAGGGGGGAAAAACTGTTTTTT. V is TRBV4-1 and J is TRBJ1-4, with a tentative D call TRBD1 (6 bases). This CDR3 comprises 16 residues. CDR1 and CDR2 from the germline V gene are MGHRA and YSYEKL. V lost 0 bases and J lost 8, with 16 bases in between.

V gene TRBV27 combines with J gene TRBJ2-1, with 10 bases that match TRBD2. CDR1 is MNHEY and CDR2 is SMNVEV in the germline V gene (reference sequence). The CDR3 extends over 14 amino acids. V lost 7 bases and J lost 5; bases outside the gene matches: 5. CDR3 residues: CASTSSGGNNEQFF. The CDR3 DNA sequence: TGTGCCAGCACATCTAGCGGGGGTAACAATGAGCAGTTCTTC.

The rearrangement uses TRBV6-6 and TRBJ1-2, with a possible D match to TRBD1 (5 bases). This CDR3 is 14 amino acids long. V was cut by 6 bases and J by 1 base, with 12 bases left in between. The germline V gene has CDR1 MNHNY and CDR2 SVGAGI (reference sequence). The CDR3 region has the DNA TGTGCCAGCAGCCCTGCGGGGGATAACTATGGCTACACCTTC. Translating gives CASSPAGDNYGYTF.

The J gene is TRBJ2-1, the V gene TRBV7-9; TRBD2 is a possible D gene (5 bases). The germline V gene encodes CDR1 SEHNR and CDR2 FQNEAQ (reference sequence). Trimming took 5 bases from V and 8 from J, leaving 19 bases between them. This CDR3 has 15 residues. CDR3 amino acids: CASSQTGSVGDEQFF. In nucleotides, the CDR3 is TGTGCCAGCAGCCAAACGGGGAGCGTTGGCGATGAGCAGTTCTTC.

The chain couples TRBV27 to TRBJ2-7; 9 bases map to TRBD2. J gave up 2 bases and V 4 bases, and 6 bases lay outside the gene matches. The CDR3 contains 15 residues. From germline, CDR1 is MNHEY and CDR2 SMNVEV (reference sequence). CDR3 in DNA: TGTGCCAGCAGTTGGACAGCGGGAGGCCCCTACGAGCAGTACTTC. Its protein product is CASSWTAGGPYEQYF.

This sequence joins TRBV7-9 and TRBJ1-3; 7 bases map to TRBD1. The ends lost 5 bases at V and 4 bases at J; junction bases unmatched: 5. The germline V gene encodes CDR1 SEHNR and CDR2 FQNEAQ (reference sequence). This CDR3 is built from 14 residues. In DNA, the CDR3 is TGTGCCAGCAGCGCGACAGGGTCAGGAAACACCATATATTTT. Translation gives CASSATGSGNTIYF.

The chain is built from TRBV11-2 and TRBJ1-1; no clear D. The V end lost 1 base, the J end lost 5 bases, and 2 bases lay between the germline ends. The V gene's germline CDR1 is SGHAT and CDR2 FQNNGV. This CDR3 spans 11 amino acids. DNA for the CDR3: TGTGCCAGCAGCTTAGGTACTGAAGCTTTCTTT. Protein: CASSLGTEAFF.

This clone is a singleton in its sample. The chain carries TRBV9 and TRBJ1-1; 8 bases match TRBD1. Trimming cost V 3 bases and J 0 bases; bases outside gene matches: 16. The V gene's germline CDR1 is SGDLS and CDR2 YYNGEE. CDR3 length equals 19 residues. CDR3 residues: CASSGRRDRGDLMNTEAFF. The DNA for the CDR3 is TGTGCCAGCAGCGGAAGACGAGACAGGGGAGATCTGATGAACACTGAAGCTTTCTTT.

The V gene is TRBV6-5, the J gene TRBJ2-3, with unresolved D. The germline V gene encodes CDR1 MNHEY and CDR2 SVGAGI. The CDR3 has 13 amino acids. The V end lost 3 bases, the J end lost 2 bases, and 6 bases lay between the germline ends. The CDR3 reads CASSYAVTDTQYF. CDR3 sequence (DNA): TGTGCCAGCAGTTATGCTGTCACAGATACGCAGTATTTT.

The V gene is TRBV20-1, the J gene TRBJ2-7, with D possibly TRBD1 on 5 matching bases. Looked up from germline, CDR1 is DFQATT and CDR2 is SNEGSKA (reference sequence). The germline V and J ends were trimmed by 6 bases and 3 bases, with 9 bases remaining between them. The length of the CDR3 is 11 residues. For the CDR3, the DNA is TGCAGTGCCGTTGACAGCTACGAGCAGTACGTC. This gives the protein CSAVDSYEQYV.

CDR3 loop: CASSPTRGINNEQFF. The CDR3 DNA follows: TGTGCCAGCAGCCCCACTAGGGGAATTAACAATGAGCAGTTCTTC. The V and J genes are TRBV11-3 and TRBJ2-1; tentatively, D is TRBD1 or TRBD2 (5 bases each). The length of the CDR3 is 15 residues. Germline assignment: CDR1 SGHNT and CDR2 YENEEA. The V end lost 5 bases, the J end lost 5 bases, and 16 bases lay between the germline ends.

The rearrangement links TRBV7-2 to TRBJ2-7; D is possibly TRBD1 or TRBD2 (5 bases each). The V gene's germline CDR1 is SGHTA and CDR2 FQGNSA. The CDR3 is 17 amino acids. V was shortened by 5 bases and J by 0 bases, with 20 bases between the two germline ends. The CDR3 spells CASSHSPGTFTSYEQYF. CDR3 sequence (DNA): TGTGCCAGCAGCCACAGTCCCGGGACGTTTACCTCCTACGAGCAGTACTTC.

The chain combines TRBV11-3 with TRBJ2-1; the match to TRBD1 covers 10 bases. With V trimmed by 5 bases and J by 7 bases, 14 bases remained unmatched. Germline CDR1 and CDR2: SGHNT and YENEEA. The CDR3 is 17 residues long. The CDR3 loop is CASSPTPGQGISNEQFF. CDR3 DNA sequence: TGTGCCAGCAGCCCAACCCCGGGACAGGGGATATCTAATGAGCAGTTCTTC.

The V and J genes are TRBV2 and TRBJ2-6, with no clear D. Germline CDR1 SNHLY, CDR2 FYNNEI. V was shortened by 8 bases and J by 1 base, with 12 bases between the two germline ends. The CDR3 has 15 residues. The CDR3 DNA reads TGTGCCAGCGAGGTCAGGAGTTCTGGGGCCAACGTCCTGACTTTC. As protein: CASEVRSSGANVLTF.

The chain recombines TRBV10-3 with TRBJ1-2; D gene unclear. Germline V gene lookup returns CDR1 ENHRY and CDR2 SYGVKD. V gave up 10 bases and J gave up 4 bases, with 13 bases separating them. This CDR3 region has 12 residues. The CDR3 sequence is CATEQNGYGYTF. CDR3 nucleotide sequence: TGTGCCACCGAGCAGAATGGCTATGGCTACACCTTC.

On this clone: This same CDR3 is encoded by further DNA sequences in the sample. The rearrangement uses TRBV27 and TRBJ2-5; TRBD2 might be the D (6 bases). Trimming left V 3 bases short and J 5 bases short, with 10 bases between. CDR1 is MNHEY, CDR2 SMNVEV, per germline (reference sequence). The CDR3 sequence is 13 residues long. CDR3 loop: CASSLAGGETQYF. CDR3 DNA: TGTGCCAGCAGTTTGGCTGGAGGGGAGACCCAGTACTTC.

The chain joins TRBV19 to TRBJ2-5; D uncertain. Germline lookup yields CDR1 LNHDA and CDR2 SQIVND (reference sequence). The CDR3 spans 13 residues. Trimming took 5 bases from V and 1 from J, leaving 8 bases between them. Here the CDR3 reads CASSSPSQETQYF. As DNA, the CDR3 is TGTGCCAGTAGTTCCCCCTCCCAAGAGACCCAGTACTTC.

The chain employs TRBV5-4 and TRBJ2-1, with TRBD1 matching over 9 bases. Trimming at V came to 7 bases and at J to 10 bases, leaving 6 bases not matched to a gene. The CDR3 contains 12 residues. The germline V gene has CDR1 SGHNT and CDR2 YYREEE (reference sequence). The chain's CDR3 is CASRTGDMEQFF. The DNA for the CDR3 is TGTGCCAGCCGGACAGGGGACATGGAGCAGTTCTTC.

The V and J genes are TRBV7-9 and TRBJ2-1; D is perhaps TRBD2 (5 bases). The V and J ends lost 1 base and 2 bases respectively, with 12 bases between them. This CDR3 has 16 residues. From germline, CDR1 is SEHNR and CDR2 FQNEAQ (reference sequence). CDR3 in amino acids: CASSLEVGVAYNEQFF. The CDR3 nucleotides read TGTGCCAGCAGCTTAGAGGTGGGAGTGGCCTACAATGAGCAGTTCTTC.

The chain combines TRBV5-1 with TRBJ2-1; TRBD2 aligns across 8 bases. CDR1 and CDR2 from the germline V gene are SGHRS and YFSETQ. J was trimmed by 4 bases and V by 5 bases; bases with no gene match: 14. The CDR3 spans 17 residues. The CDR3 loop is CASRQWYGSGGYNEQFF. CDR3 bases: TGCGCCAGCAGGCAATGGTACGGAAGCGGGGGATACAATGAGCAGTTCTTC. The variable domain in full, with the rest retrieved from reference TRBV5-1 and TRBJ2-1, is KAGVTQTPRYLIKTRGQQVTLSCSPISGHRSVSWYQQTPGQGLQFLFEYFSETQRNKGNFPGRFSGRQFSNSRSEMNVSTLELGDSALYLCASRQWYGSGGYNEQFFGPGTRLTVL.

V and J are TRBV19 and TRBJ1-1; weak D call: TRBD1 (5 bases). Deletions cut 10 bases from V and 8 bases from J, with 11 bases between. Per the germline V gene, CDR1 is LNHDA and CDR2 is SQIVND (reference sequence). The CDR3 covers 10 residues. CDR3 coding DNA: TGTGCCACCGGGACCCACGAAGCTTTCTTT. Translation: CATGTHEAFF.

The rearrangement joins TRBV6-5 to TRBJ1-1, with unresolved D. This CDR3 has 15 residues. Looked up from germline, CDR1 is MNHEY and CDR2 is SVGAGI. V lost 2 bases to trimming and J lost 0 bases, with 10 bases between them. The CDR3 DNA reads as TGTGCCAGCAGTTACAAGGACGGCTTGAACACTGAAGCTTTCTTT. It codes for CASSYKDGLNTEAFF.

V usage is TRBV20-1 and J usage is TRBJ1-3; TRBD1 matches at 7 bases. Trimming at V came to 3 bases and at J to 9 bases, leaving 2 bases not matched to a gene. The CDR3 consists of 11 residues. CDR1 and CDR2 from the germline V gene are DFQATT and SNEGSKA (reference sequence). CDR3 residues: CSARTGSTIYF. The CDR3 bases are TGCAGTGCTAGGACAGGGAGCACCATATATTTT.

The J gene is TRBJ1-2, the V gene TRBV27; D is possibly TRBD1 (6 bases). V shed 0 bases and J shed 7 bases, with 9 bases lying between them. The CDR3 has 13 amino acids. The germline gives CDR1 MNHEY, CDR2 SMNVEV (reference sequence). CDR3 sequence: CASSLSRGSGYTF. The CDR3 DNA reads as TGTGCCAGCAGTTTATCCAGGGGTAGTGGCTACACCTTC.